Shown below are 30 T cell receptor beta chains from a single sample sequenced in a study of metastatic and nonmetastatic thyroid tumors (dated by TCRdb to about 2020). No patient had received any treatment before thyroid surgery. The protocol used for the library was PCR. For sequencing, an Illumina HiSeq 4000 was employed. Starting from the raw public reads, TCRdb applied fastp trimming at Q25, assembled clones with MiXCR and retained in-frame beta chains. The sample includes 30,000 to 35,000 clones, with about a fifth observed a single time. Less than 4% of the sample is taken by the ten largest. Sequenced material: tumor tissue. These receptors were collected from a male donor with papillary thyroid cancer or a benign thyroid nodule (not recorded which). Some clones in this sample may be carry-over from other donors' samples.

The sample holds many counts of this clone. The rearrangement joins TRBV10-3 to TRBJ2-1; 13 positions agree with TRBD2. Germline CDR1 is ENHRY and CDR2 is SYGVKD. Losses at the gene ends were 4 bases for V and 6 bases for J; bases not matched to a gene: 9. This CDR3 region has 17 residues. CDR3 residues: CAISVYWTSGSSNEQFF. As DNA, the CDR3 is TGTGCCATCAGTGTTTATTGGACTAGCGGGAGTTCCAATGAGCAGTTCTTC.

The sample holds many counts of this clone. The CDR3 loop reads CSVGGGTADTQYF. CDR3 sequence (DNA): TGCAGCGTTGGTGGAGGCACCGCAGATACGCAGTATTTT. The chain combines TRBV29-1 with TRBJ2-3; D perhaps matches TRBD2 (5 bases). The V gene's germline CDR1 is SQVTM and CDR2 ANQGSEA. CDR3 size: 13 residues. V was pared by 4 bases and J by 4 bases, with 12 bases between.

This clone appeared many times. This chain uses TRBV2 with TRBJ2-3; tentative D call: TRBD1 (6 bases). Germline assignment: CDR1 SNHLY and CDR2 FYNNEI. This CDR3 comprises 18 residues. V lost 5 bases and J 2 bases, leaving 23 bases between the germline ends. CDR3 protein: CASSRLRDTPLLTDTQYF. CDR3 in DNA: TGTGCCAGCAGTAGACTCCGGGACACCCCGTTACTCACAGATACGCAGTATTTT.

This clone was seen ten or more times. J is TRBJ2-3 and V is TRBV20-1; D may be TRBD1 or TRBD2 (6 bases each). CDR1 and CDR2 (germline): DFQATT, SNEGSKA (reference sequence). CDR3 length equals 17 residues. Trimming took 1 base from V and 6 from J, leaving 23 bases between them. The DNA of the CDR3 is TGCAGTGCTAGAGCGTTTAGTAAACGGGAGAGGGGGGATACGCAGTATTTT. Its protein product is CSARAFSKRERGDTQYF.

This clone was recorded at least ten times. The chain combines TRBV5-1 with TRBJ1-3, with unresolved D. Germline lookup yields CDR1 SGHRS and CDR2 YFSETQ. V lost 4 bases and J lost 0, with 11 bases in between. This CDR3 spans 15 amino acids. CDR3: CASSDYIGSGNTIYF. CDR3 bases: TGCGCCAGCAGCGACTACATAGGCTCTGGAAACACCATATATTTT. Drawing the rest from reference TRBV5-1 and TRBJ1-3, the complete variable domain is KAGVTQTPRYLIKTRGQQVTLSCSPISGHRSVSWYQQTPGQGLQFLFEYFSETQRNKGNFPGRFSGRQFSNSRSEMNVSTLELGDSALYLCASSDYIGSGNTIYFGEGSWLTVV.

This clone was observed a handful of times. This chain's CDR3 is CASIGKPIYQPQHF. The CDR3 DNA sequence: TGTGCCAGCATCGGGAAACCTATTTATCAGCCCCAGCATTTT. The genes are TRBV6-1 and TRBJ1-5; unclear D gene. This CDR3 spans 14 amino acids. CDR1 is MNHNS, CDR2 SASEGT, per germline. V lost 7 bases, J lost 5 bases, and 15 bases lay in between.

This clone was seen repeatedly, ten times or more. The chain links TRBV28 to TRBJ2-5; TRBD2 might be the D (6 bases). V was shortened by 2 bases and J by 5 bases, with 12 bases between the two germline ends. The CDR3 extends over 14 amino acids. CDR1 is MDHEN and CDR2 is SYDVKM in the germline V gene. CDR3 sequence (DNA): TGTGCCAGCAGTTTAGGCGGGAATCAGGAGACCCAGTACTTC. Protein product: CASSLGGNQETQYF.

This clone came up a few times. The chain has TRBV20-1 and TRBJ2-3; 13 nucleotides align to TRBD2. The J segment lost 4 bases and the V segment lost 0 bases, leaving 13 bases of the junction unmatched. The V gene's germline CDR1 is DFQATT and CDR2 SNEGSKA (reference sequence). CDR3 length equals 19 residues. This CDR3 reads CSARDSGWTSGSSADTQYF. The CDR3 DNA reads as TGCAGTGCTAGAGACTCCGGGTGGACTAGCGGGAGTAGCGCAGATACGCAGTATTTT.

This clone was detected a few times. The V call is TRBV6-1, the J call TRBJ1-5; unclear D gene. The length of the CDR3 is 17 residues. In germline, CDR1 is MNHNS, CDR2 SASEGT. Trimming removed 7 bases at V and 4 bases at J, with 23 bases between. In DNA, the CDR3 is TGTGCCAGCAATCGGGTGGGAAGGTCGGGCGGAAATCAGCCCCAGCATTTT. Translation gives CASNRVGRSGGNQPQHF.

This chain joins TRBV4-2 and TRBJ2-6, with D perhaps TRBD1 (5 bases). The CDR3 totals 14 residues. In germline, CDR1 is LGHNA, CDR2 YNFKEQ. The V end was cut by 1 base, the J end by 4 bases, with 5 bases between. The CDR3 DNA sequence: TGTGCCAGCAGCCAAGGGACAGGGGCCAACGTCCTGACTTTC. It encodes CASSQGTGANVLTF.

This sequence joins TRBV6-2 or TRBV6-3 and TRBJ2-2; TRBD2 aligns across 8 bases. The junction had 15 bases not matched to a gene; V was cut back by 0 bases and J by 6 bases. Germline-derived CDR1 and CDR2 are MNHEY and SVGEGT. The CDR3 covers 19 residues. The CDR3 protein is CASSYSIFHAGGLAGELFF. CDR3 nucleotides: TGTGCCAGCAGTTACTCGATTTTTCATGCGGGAGGTCTTGCCGGGGAGCTGTTTTTT.

This clone was counted ten times or more. The CDR3 DNA is TGTGCCAGCAGCTTAGATAACCCCGGAGGGGCGCGGGGGGAGCTGTTTTTT. Translation: CASSLDNPGGARGELFF. The chain carries TRBV7-8 and TRBJ2-2; D might be TRBD2 (6 bases). This CDR3 has 17 amino acids. Between the trimmed V and J ends, which lost 1 base and 8 bases, there was a span of 20 bases. The germline V gene encodes CDR1 SGHVS and CDR2 FQNEAQ.

This chain connects TRBV30 to TRBJ2-5; no definite D call. Per the germline V gene, CDR1 is GTSNPN and CDR2 is SVGIG (reference sequence). The CDR3 loop spans 14 amino acids. V shed 0 bases and J shed 5 bases, with 13 bases lying between them. CDR3: CAWSVGRSWETQYF. In DNA form, the CDR3 reads TGTGCCTGGAGTGTAGGCAGGTCATGGGAGACCCAGTACTTC.

The J gene is TRBJ2-1, the V gene TRBV12-3 or TRBV12-4, with D perhaps TRBD2 (5 bases). CDR3 length: 16 amino acids. The germline V and J ends were trimmed by 7 bases and 5 bases, with 21 bases remaining between them. Here the CDR3 DNA reads TGTGCCAGCATTTTGTCACTAGGAGAGACACACAATGAGCAGTTCTTC. Residues: CASILSLGETHNEQFF.

This clone was detected many times. The chain combines TRBV7-9 with TRBJ2-1, with D perhaps TRBD1 or TRBD2 (6 bases each). The CDR3 loop spans 14 amino acids. Germline-derived CDR1 and CDR2 are SEHNR and FQNEAQ (reference sequence). V lost 3 bases and J lost 9, with 15 bases in between. The CDR3 protein is CASSFETSRGEQFF. CDR3 DNA sequence: TGTGCCAGCAGCTTCGAAACTAGCAGGGGTGAGCAGTTCTTC.

A few counts support this clone. V is TRBV19 and J is TRBJ1-6; D unresolved. V shed 6 bases and J shed 2 bases, with 11 bases lying between them. CDR1 and CDR2 (germline): LNHDA, SQIVND (reference sequence). CDR3 size: 15 residues. CDR3 loop: CASRREVTYNSPLHF. The CDR3 bases are TGTGCCAGTAGAAGGGAAGTCACCTATAATTCACCCCTCCACTTT.

In regard to this clone: One end of the junction fails to match germline, which may point to a read error. The V gene is TRBV11-1, the J gene TRBJ2-3; TRBD2 might be the D (5 bases). The CDR3 is 15 amino acids. Germline V gene lookup returns CDR1 SGHAT and CDR2 FQDESV (reference sequence). CDR3 in amino acids: CASSVLEELTDTQYF. In nucleotides, the CDR3 is TGTGCCAGCAGCGTGTTGGAGGAGCTCACAGATACACAGTATTTT. Together with reference TRBV11-1 and TRBJ2-3, the CDR3 gives the full variable domain: EAEVAQSPRYKITEKSQAVAFWCDPISGHATLYWYRQILGQGPELLVQFQDESVVDDSQLPKDRFSAERLKGVDSTLKIQPAELGDSAMYLCASSVLEELTDTQYFGPGTRLTVL.

At least ten counts were recorded for this clone. The chain is built from TRBV28 and TRBJ1-5; D is ambiguous. Germline V gene sequence: CDR1 MDHEN, CDR2 SYDVKM. The V gene lost 6 bases and the J gene lost 5 bases, with 14 bases spanning the gap. CDR3 length: 14 amino acids. The DNA of the CDR3 is TGTGCCAGCAGCAGAGGCGGGTTCCATCAGCCCCAGCATTTT. This translates into CASSRGGFHQPQHF. The full variable domain, its missing parts supplied by reference TRBV28 and TRBJ1-5, is DVKVTQSSRYLVKRTGEKVFLECVQDMDHENMFWYRQDPGLGLRLIYFSYDVKMKEKGDIPEGYSVSREKKERFSLILESASTNQTSMYLCASSRGGFHQPQHFGDGTRLSIL.

By share of the sample, this clone is medium-sized (0.01 to 0.1%). The chain uses TRBV6-2 or TRBV6-3 and TRBJ2-1; perhaps TRBD2 as D (6 bases). The ends were cut back, 8 bases at V and 3 bases at J, with 14 bases in the middle. Germline-derived CDR1 and CDR2 are MNHEY and SVGEGT. The CDR3 runs 14 residues. In nucleotides, the CDR3 is TGTGCCAGCGGGGAGGCGATAATCTACAATGAGCAGTTCTTC. It codes for CASGEAIIYNEQFF.

This clone has ten or more counts. This sequence joins TRBV9 and TRBJ2-5; 9 nucleotides agree with TRBD2. The junction had 4 bases not matched to a gene; V was cut back by 0 bases and J by 4 bases. The CDR3 extends over 15 amino acids. Germline CDR1 is SGDLS and CDR2 is YYNGEE. CDR3 sequence (DNA): TGTGCCAGCAGCGTAGAATTAGCGGGAGTAGAGACCCAGTACTTC. It specifies CASSVELAGVETQYF.

In this sample, this clone turned up many times. The chain combines TRBV28 with TRBJ2-1; D remains ambiguous. V was pared by 7 bases and J by 4 bases, with 8 bases between. CDR3 length: 12 amino acids. Germline CDR1 is MDHEN and CDR2 is SYDVKM. The CDR3 is CASTANYNEQFF. The CDR3 nucleotides read TGTGCCAGCACGGCTAATTACAATGAGCAGTTCTTC. The full variable domain, completed using reference TRBV28 and TRBJ2-1, is DVKVTQSSRYLVKRTGEKVFLECVQDMDHENMFWYRQDPGLGLRLIYFSYDVKMKEKGDIPEGYSVSREKKERFSLILESASTNQTSMYLCASTANYNEQFFGPGTRLTVL.

This clone was detected many times. The V gene is TRBV19, the J gene TRBJ1-5; D gene ambiguous. Per germline, CDR1 LNHDA and CDR2 SQIVND (reference sequence). The V and J ends lost 7 bases and 3 bases respectively, with 7 bases between them. This CDR3 has 12 amino acids. The CDR3 spells CASNSFNQPQHF. CDR3 nucleotides: TGTGCCAGTAACAGTTTCAATCAGCCCCAGCATTTT.

At least ten counts were recorded for this clone. As DNA, the CDR3 is TGCGCCAGCAGCCAAGATCTCACCACAACTATCACAGATACGCAGTATTTT. As protein: CASSQDLTTTITDTQYF. The chain uses TRBV4-1 and TRBJ2-3; D is uncertain. The CDR3 sequence is 17 residues long. Germline V CDR1 and CDR2: MGHRA, YSYEKL. V was cut by 0 bases and J by 2 bases, with 15 bases left in between.

This clone was seen repeatedly, ten times or more. The CDR3 reads CASSPRADTGELFF. For the CDR3, the DNA is TGTGCCAGCAGCCCTCGGGCCGACACCGGGGAGCTGTTTTTT. The chain joins TRBV11-2 to TRBJ2-2; D is unresolved. This CDR3 region has 14 residues. The germline gives CDR1 SGHAT, CDR2 FQNNGV. Between the trimmed V and J ends, which lost 5 bases and 3 bases, there was a span of 10 bases.

This clone came up a few times. V usage is TRBV6-1 and J usage is TRBJ2-1; D is unresolved. The CDR3 length is 14 residues. Between the trimmed V and J ends, which lost 6 bases and 8 bases, there was a span of 17 bases. Germline V gene lookup returns CDR1 MNHNS and CDR2 SASEGT. The CDR3 is CASRPPGRSDEQFF. The CDR3 DNA follows: TGTGCCAGCAGGCCTCCCGGTAGGAGCGATGAGCAGTTCTTC.

This clone was observed a handful of times. The V gene is TRBV20-1, the J gene TRBJ1-2; D is perhaps TRBD1 (5 bases). Germline CDR1 is DFQATT and CDR2 is SNEGSKA (reference sequence). The length of the CDR3 is 14 residues. V lost 6 bases to trimming and J lost 2 bases, with 16 bases between them. CDR3 amino acids: CSAERGGPNYGYTF. CDR3 coding DNA: TGCAGTGCCGAGAGGGGCGGACCCAACTATGGCTACACCTTC.

About this clone itself: One end of the junction varies from germline; a read error may be responsible. CDR3 residues: CASSVSQNYGYTF. The CDR3 DNA reads TGTGCCAGCAGTGTATCACAAAACTATGGCTACACCTTC. This chain connects TRBV27 to TRBJ1-2; D gene uncertain. The germline CDR1 and CDR2 sequences are MNHEY and SMNVEV (reference sequence). CDR3 length: 13 amino acids.

This chain uses TRBV4-1 with TRBJ2-7; 9 bases are shared with TRBD1. J lost 6 bases, V lost 4 bases, and 7 bases had no gene match. The CDR3 is 14 amino acids. Germline CDR1 reads MGHRA; CDR2 reads YSYEKL. The CDR3 nucleotides read TGCGCCAGCAGCCCCCCCGGGACAGGGACCGAGCAGTACTTC. It encodes CASSPPGTGTEQYF.

This clone was seen more than once but under ten times. A much larger clone lies a single base off, so this may be a read error. V usage is TRBV5-4 and J usage is TRBJ2-1; the match to TRBD2 covers 11 bases. The CDR3 is made up of 17 amino acids. The junction had 12 bases not matched to a gene; V was cut back by 4 bases and J by 6 bases. CDR1 is SGHNT, CDR2 YYREEE, per germline (reference sequence). CDR3 residues: CASSLGTSGSWVNEQFF. The CDR3 nucleotides read TGTGCCAGCAGCCTGGGAACTAGCGGGAGCTGGGTCAATGAGCAGTTCTTC.

Within the sample, this clone is medium-sized. This chain connects TRBV7-9 to TRBJ2-7, with D uncertain. This CDR3 is 12 amino acids long. V dropped 3 bases and J dropped 6 bases, with 9 bases sitting between them. Germline CDR1 SEHNR, CDR2 FQNEAQ (reference sequence). CDR3 bases: TGTGCCAGCAGCTTTTTGGAGTCCGAGCAGTACTTC. Amino acids: CASSFLESEQYF.